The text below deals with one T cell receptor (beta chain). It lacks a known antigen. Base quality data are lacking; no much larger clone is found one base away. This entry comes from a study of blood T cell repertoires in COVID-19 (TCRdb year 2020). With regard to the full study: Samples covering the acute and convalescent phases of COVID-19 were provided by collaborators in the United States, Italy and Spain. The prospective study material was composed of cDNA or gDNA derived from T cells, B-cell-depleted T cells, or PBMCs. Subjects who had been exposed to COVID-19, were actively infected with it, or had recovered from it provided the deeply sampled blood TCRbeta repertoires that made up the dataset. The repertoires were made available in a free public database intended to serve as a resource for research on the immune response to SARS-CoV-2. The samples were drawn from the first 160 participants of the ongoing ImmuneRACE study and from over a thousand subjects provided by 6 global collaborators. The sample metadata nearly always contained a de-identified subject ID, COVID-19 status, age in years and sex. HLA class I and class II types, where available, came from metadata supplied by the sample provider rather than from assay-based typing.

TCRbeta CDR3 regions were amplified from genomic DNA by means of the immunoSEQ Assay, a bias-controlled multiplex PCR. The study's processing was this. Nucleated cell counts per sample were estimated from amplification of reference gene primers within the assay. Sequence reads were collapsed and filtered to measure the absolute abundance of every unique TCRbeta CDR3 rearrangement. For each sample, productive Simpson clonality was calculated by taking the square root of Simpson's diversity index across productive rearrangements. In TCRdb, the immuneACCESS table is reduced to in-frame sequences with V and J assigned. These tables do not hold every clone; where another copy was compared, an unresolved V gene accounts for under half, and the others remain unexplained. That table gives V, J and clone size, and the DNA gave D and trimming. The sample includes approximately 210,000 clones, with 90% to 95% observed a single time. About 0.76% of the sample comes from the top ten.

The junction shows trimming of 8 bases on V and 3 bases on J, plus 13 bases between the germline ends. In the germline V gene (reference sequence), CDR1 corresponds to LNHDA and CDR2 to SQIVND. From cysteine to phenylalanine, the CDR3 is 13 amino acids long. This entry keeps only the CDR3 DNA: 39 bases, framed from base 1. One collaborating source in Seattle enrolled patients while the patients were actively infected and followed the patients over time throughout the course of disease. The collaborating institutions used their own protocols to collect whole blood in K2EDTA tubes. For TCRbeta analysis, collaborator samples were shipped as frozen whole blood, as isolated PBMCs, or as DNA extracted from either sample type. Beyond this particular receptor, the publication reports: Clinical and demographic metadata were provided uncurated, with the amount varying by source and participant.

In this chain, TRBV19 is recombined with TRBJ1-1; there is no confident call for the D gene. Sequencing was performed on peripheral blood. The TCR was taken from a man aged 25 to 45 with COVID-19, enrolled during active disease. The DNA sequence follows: TGTGCCAGTGGCGTCTCGGGAGACACTGAAGCTTTCTTT. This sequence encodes CASGVSGDTEAFF.